This T cell receptor beta chain was obtained from a study of beta chain features in type 1 diabetes. Whole-study findings and limits: TCRB CDR3 length was moderately but significantly reduced in all four CD4+ subsets of Type 1 diabetes patients.

A word on this clone: Antigen unknown.

The CDR3 is made up of 13 amino acids. The germline V and J ends were trimmed by 1 base and 6 bases, with 10 bases remaining between them. Germline V gene sequence: CDR1 PRHDT, CDR2 FYEKMQ (reference sequence). Every bit of the isolated RNA underwent reverse transcription, so sequencing read expressed TCRB transcripts. The table came from immunoSEQ multiplex PCR; TCRdb's copy has only in-frame clones and leaves some out. This table has about 53,000 clones, 40% to 60% appearing once. The J gene is TRBJ2-7, the V gene TRBV13, with a weak D call TRBD1 (6 bases). The sample comprised Tregs from blood. This TCR was sampled from a woman between 40 and 50 years old with type 1 diabetes. The CDR3 DNA sequence: TGTGCCAGCAGCTTAGACAGGGCGGGCGAGCAGTACTTC. Protein product: CASSLDRAGEQYF.